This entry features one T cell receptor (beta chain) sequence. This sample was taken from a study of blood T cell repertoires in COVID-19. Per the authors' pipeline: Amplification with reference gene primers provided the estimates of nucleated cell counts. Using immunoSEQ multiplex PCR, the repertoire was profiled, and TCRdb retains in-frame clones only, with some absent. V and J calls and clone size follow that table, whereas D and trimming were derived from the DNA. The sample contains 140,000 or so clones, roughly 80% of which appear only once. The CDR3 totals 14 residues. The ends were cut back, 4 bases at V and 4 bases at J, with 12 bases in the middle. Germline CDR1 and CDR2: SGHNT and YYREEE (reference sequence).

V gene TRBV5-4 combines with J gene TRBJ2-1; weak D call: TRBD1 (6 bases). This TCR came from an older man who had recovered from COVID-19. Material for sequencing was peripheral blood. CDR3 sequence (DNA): TGTGCCAGCAGCGGGGGCGGACAGTACAATGAGCAGTTCTTC. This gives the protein CASSGGGQYNEQFF.